The 25 T cell receptor beta chains in this list originate from one sample, sequenced in a study of T cell clones after liver transplantation. Method: immunoSEQ multiplex PCR; TCRdb's copy keeps in-frame clones and lacks some. The sample records 55,000 to 75,000 clones, less than 85% being singletons. Specimen: CD4+ T cells from blood, collected at the roughly 15-month timepoint. Source of these receptors: a human patient who received a liver transplant. Some T cells may have originated in the graft donor.

Here the CDR3 reads CASSQPLGGFIAKNIQYF. The CDR3 nucleotides read TGCGCCAGCAGCCAACCCCTGGGAGGGTTTATAGCCAAAAACATTCAGTACTTC. The V call is TRBV4-3, the J call TRBJ2-4, with 7 bases fitting TRBD2. V was clipped by 2 bases and J by 0 bases; unmatched bases: 10. Germline assignment: CDR1 LGHNA and CDR2 YSLEER. The CDR3 spans 18 residues.

With regard to this clone: Other DNA sequences within the sample encode an identical CDR3. The rearrangement joins TRBV5-1 to TRBJ1-1, with 8 positions matching TRBD1. Trimming cost V 4 bases and J 1 base; bases outside gene matches: 3. Germline V gene lookup returns CDR1 SGHRS and CDR2 YFSETQ. This CDR3 contains 14 residues. The CDR3 reads CASSTGQGNTEAFF. CDR3 DNA sequence: TGCGCCAGCAGCACTGGACAGGGGAACACTGAAGCTTTCTTT.

With regard to this clone: Other nucleotide sequences in the sample specify the same CDR3. The chain carries TRBV7-2 and TRBJ2-1; D call uncertain. Germline loops: CDR1 SGHTA, CDR2 FQGNSA. The CDR3 runs 13 residues. With 3 bases removed from V and 7 bases from J, the gap between germline ends came to 10 bases. The DNA for the CDR3 is TGTGCCAGCAGCTTCTATTTGGATAATGAGCAGTTCTTC. Translated: CASSFYLDNEQFF.

The J gene is TRBJ2-3, the V gene TRBV11-2; possible D gene TRBD1, 5 bases. Trimming removed 3 bases from V and 0 bases from J, with 10 bases in between. In germline, CDR1 is SGHAT, CDR2 FQNNGV. CDR3 length: 15 amino acids. The CDR3 reads CASSFPDMSTDTQYF. The CDR3 DNA reads as TGTGCCAGCAGCTTCCCGGACATGAGCACAGATACGCAGTATTTT.

V is TRBV19 and J is TRBJ2-1; TRBD2 is a possible D gene (7 bases). CDR3 length equals 15 residues. V lost 7 bases, J lost 5 bases, and 18 bases lay in between. CDR1 and CDR2 from the germline V gene are LNHDA and SQIVND (reference sequence). CDR3: CASNIGQGTNNEQFF. CDR3 sequence (DNA): TGTGCCAGTAATATCGGCCAGGGGACTAACAATGAGCAGTTCTTC. Using reference TRBV19 and TRBJ2-1 for the parts outside the CDR3, the full variable domain is DGGITQSPKYLFRKEGQNVTLSCEQNLNHDAMYWYRQDPGQGLRLIYYSQIVNDFQKGDIAEGYSVSREKKESFPLTVTSAQKNPTAFYLCASNIGQGTNNEQFFGPGTRLTVL.

The chain couples TRBV27 to TRBJ2-2; D unclear. Trimming left V 4 bases short and J 4 bases short, with 13 bases between. This CDR3 has 15 amino acids. The germline V gene encodes CDR1 MNHEY and CDR2 SMNVEV (reference sequence). The CDR3 DNA is TGTGCCAGCAGTTATTTGAAGACCCCCACCGGGGAGCTGTTTTTT. Its translation: CASSYLKTPTGELFF.

In this sample, this clone turned up once. The chain joins TRBV7-2 to TRBJ1-1, with D perhaps matching TRBD1 (5 bases). Germline-derived CDR1 and CDR2 are SGHTA and FQGNSA. With 5 bases removed from V and 1 base from J, the gap between germline ends came to 14 bases. This CDR3 comprises 15 residues. The CDR3 reads CASSVTRDWNTEAFF. The DNA of the CDR3 is TGTGCCAGCAGCGTTACCCGGGACTGGAACACTGAAGCTTTCTTT.

The chain couples TRBV7-8 to TRBJ2-3; D not resolved. CDR3 length equals 13 residues. Trimming took 7 bases from V and 2 from J, leaving 10 bases between them. In germline, CDR1 is SGHVS, CDR2 FQNEAQ. CDR3 in DNA: TGTGCCAGCACCGAGGTTTACACAGATACGCAGTATTTT. Protein: CASTEVYTDTQYF.

The V and J genes are TRBV9 and TRBJ1-1, with D unresolved. The CDR3 is made up of 12 amino acids. V was trimmed by 1 base and J by 3 bases, leaving 4 bases between them. Per germline, CDR1 SGDLS and CDR2 YYNGEE. The DNA for the CDR3 is TGTGCCAGCAGCGTACGGGACACTGAAGCTTTCTTT. Translated, it gives CASSVRDTEAFF.

This clone was detected only a few times. The rearrangement joins TRBV28 to TRBJ1-1; D is uncertain. This CDR3 comprises 13 residues. Trimming pared 1 base from V and 0 bases from J, leaving 3 bases between. Germline V gene sequence: CDR1 MDHEN, CDR2 SYDVKM. Here the CDR3 DNA reads TGTGCCAGCAGTTTATATTTGAACACTGAAGCTTTCTTT. This sequence encodes CASSLYLNTEAFF.

The chain is built from TRBV28 and TRBJ2-7; D remains ambiguous. The CDR3 extends over 10 amino acids. The germline V gene has CDR1 MDHEN and CDR2 SYDVKM. Deletions cut 6 bases from V and 3 bases from J, with 3 bases between. CDR3 bases: TGTGCCAGCAGCCTCTACGAGCAGTACTTC. This translates into CASSLYEQYF.

This clone was detected only once. CDR3 in DNA: TGCAGTGCTTTACTAGCGGATACGCAGTATTTT. It encodes CSALLADTQYF. The chain employs TRBV20-1 and TRBJ2-3; 7 bases are a match to TRBD2. Germline V gene data show CDR1 as DFQATT and CDR2 as SNEGSKA (reference sequence). J was trimmed by 6 bases and V by 5 bases; bases with no gene match: 2. This CDR3 has 11 amino acids.

This clone was detected only once. The rearrangement uses TRBV29-1 and TRBJ1-2; 10 bases map to TRBD1. The V gene end was trimmed by 5 bases and the J gene end by 6 bases; junction bases not matched to a gene: 9. The CDR3 contains 14 residues. Germline CDR1 is SQVTM and CDR2 is ANQGSEA. CDR3 amino acids: CSVPKTGGVDGYTF. CDR3 coding DNA: TGCAGCGTTCCTAAGACAGGGGGCGTCGATGGCTACACCTTC. The whole variable domain, filled in from reference TRBV29-1 and TRBJ1-2, reads SAVISQKPSRDICQRGTSLTIQCQVDSQVTMMFWYRQQPGQSLTLIATANQGSEATYESGFVIDKFPISRPNLTFSTLTVSNMSPEDSSIYLCSVPKTGGVDGYTFGSGTRLTVV.

This clone was recorded once. The rearrangement uses TRBV2 and TRBJ1-4, with D perhaps TRBD1 (6 bases). Germline V gene lookup returns CDR1 SNHLY and CDR2 FYNNEI. CDR3 length: 14 residues. V was clipped by 2 bases and J by 7 bases, with 11 bases between them. CDR3 region: CASSEQGPSEKLFF. CDR3 DNA: TGTGCCAGCAGTGAACAGGGGCCGAGTGAAAAACTGTTTTTT.

The rearrangement links TRBV29-1 to TRBJ2-7; D uncertain. Trimming left V 8 bases short and J 7 bases short, with 9 bases between. Germline V gene data show CDR1 as SQVTM and CDR2 as ANQGSEA. This CDR3 comprises 9 residues. The CDR3 region has the DNA TGCAGCATATTGAGTGAGCAGTACGTC. It encodes CSILSEQYV.

This chain uses TRBV7-2 with TRBJ2-7, with D possibly being TRBD1 or TRBD2 (7 bases each). CDR1 SGHTA and CDR2 FQGNSA come from the germline V gene. Trimming shortened V by 5 bases and J by 0 bases, and 14 bases separated the two germline ends. This CDR3 contains 15 residues. DNA for the CDR3: TGTGCCAGCAGCGCAAGCGGGGACAGCTCCTACGAGCAGTACGTC. This sequence encodes CASSASGDSSYEQYV.

As to this clone: The germline gene is not matched at one end of the junction; a read error may be the cause. J is TRBJ2-4 and V is TRBV7-4, with D possibly matching TRBD1 (5 bases). The CDR3 runs to 13 residues. Germline CDR1 and CDR2: SGHVT and SQSDAQ. The CDR3 DNA sequence: TGTGCCAGCACCTTATGGCAGGGTAACATTCAGTACTTC. It yields the protein CASTLWQGNIQYF.

V usage is TRBV7-2 and J usage is TRBJ2-3; D is possibly TRBD2 (5 bases). This CDR3 region has 15 residues. The germline V gene has CDR1 SGHTA and CDR2 FQGNSA. The V gene lost 0 bases and the J gene lost 1 base, with 8 bases spanning the gap. DNA of the CDR3: TGTGCCAGCAGCTTAGCCCCCGGGGGCACAGATACGCAGTATTTT. Its protein is CASSLAPGGTDTQYF.

The J gene is TRBJ2-3, the V gene TRBV7-9; 9 nucleotides agree with TRBD1. The CDR3 length is 16 residues. Trimming at V came to 4 bases and at J to 2 bases, leaving 7 bases not matched to a gene. CDR1 and CDR2 from the germline V gene are SEHNR and FQNEAQ (reference sequence). CDR3 in amino acids: CASSSGQGQVTDTQYF. The CDR3 coding sequence is TGTGCCAGCAGCTCGGGACAGGGCCAAGTCACAGATACGCAGTATTTT.

V and J are TRBV6-6 and TRBJ2-7, with D unresolved. The CDR3 consists of 11 residues. Looked up from germline, CDR1 is MNHNY and CDR2 is SVGAGI (reference sequence). The V and J ends lost 2 bases and 9 bases respectively, with 8 bases between them. In DNA form, the CDR3 reads TGTGCCAGCAGTTACCTCGGAGTGCAGTACGTC. Protein: CASSYLGVQYV.

CDR3: CASSQTGQIATGELFF. The CDR3 region has the DNA TGTGCCAGCTCACAGACGGGACAGATAGCCACCGGGGAGCTGTTTTTT. V usage is TRBV18 and J usage is TRBJ2-2; 7 bases agree with TRBD1. CDR1 is KGHSH, CDR2 LQKENI, per germline. V shed 4 bases, J shed 4 bases, and the junction held 9 bases outside the gene matches. The CDR3 has 16 residues.

The table lists this clone with a few counts. The rearrangement links TRBV16 to TRBJ1-2, with D maybe TRBD1 (5 bases). Germline assignment: CDR1 KGHSY and CDR2 FQNENV. The CDR3 loop spans 17 amino acids. V dropped 1 base and J dropped 3 bases, with 18 bases sitting between them. For the CDR3, the DNA is TGTGCCAGCAGCCAATTCCTCCGGGGCTCAAAGGACTATGGCTACACCTTC. The encoded protein is CASSQFLRGSKDYGYTF.

This sequence joins TRBV18 and TRBJ2-7; TRBD1 might be the D (6 bases). CDR1 and CDR2 from the germline V gene are KGHSH and LQKENI. The CDR3 consists of 15 residues. The V and J ends lost 3 bases and 12 bases respectively, with 24 bases between them. In nucleotides, the CDR3 is TGTGCCAGCTCACCGGGAAGCCAGGGACACCTCACCGGGTACTTC. Translated: CASSPGSQGHLTGYF.

The gene calls are TRBV7-9 and TRBJ1-1; no firm D call. Germline CDR1 is SEHNR and CDR2 is FQNEAQ (reference sequence). This CDR3 spans 14 amino acids. V was clipped by 2 bases and J by 2 bases, with 9 bases between them. CDR3 nucleotide sequence: TGTGCCAGCAGCTTATTTCAAGGTAACACTGAAGCTTTCTTT. Its translation: CASSLFQGNTEAFF. The full variable domain, completed using reference TRBV7-9 and TRBJ1-1, is DTGVSQNPRHKITKRGQNVTFRCDPISEHNRLYWYRQTLGQGPEFLTYFQNEAQLEKSRLLSDRFSAERPKGSFSTLEIQRTEQGDSAMYLCASSLFQGNTEAFFGQGTRLTVV.

The rearrangement joins TRBV19 to TRBJ1-2; TRBD1 might be the D (6 bases). V shed 5 bases and J shed 2 bases, with 21 bases lying between them. Per the germline V gene, CDR1 is LNHDA and CDR2 is SQIVND (reference sequence). The CDR3 is 17 residues long. The DNA of the CDR3 is TGTGCCAGTAGTGCTCCACGTGGGGGCCCGGAGAACTATGGCTACACCTTC. Translation gives CASSAPRGGPENYGYTF.